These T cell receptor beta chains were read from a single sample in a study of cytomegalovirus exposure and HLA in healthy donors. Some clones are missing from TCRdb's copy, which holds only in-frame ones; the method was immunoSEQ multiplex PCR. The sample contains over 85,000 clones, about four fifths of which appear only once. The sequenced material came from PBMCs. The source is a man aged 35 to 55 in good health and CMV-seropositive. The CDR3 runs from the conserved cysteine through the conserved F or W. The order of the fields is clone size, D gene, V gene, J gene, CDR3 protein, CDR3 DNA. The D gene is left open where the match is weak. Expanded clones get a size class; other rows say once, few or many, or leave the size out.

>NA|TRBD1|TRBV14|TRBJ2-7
CASSPGTGQFYEQYF
TGTGCCAGCAGCCCCGGGACAGGGCAATTCTACGAGCAGTACTTC
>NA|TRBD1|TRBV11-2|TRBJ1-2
CASSSDREETKTNYGYTF
TGTGCCAGCAGCTCGGACAGGGAGGAGACCAAGACTAACTATGGCTACACCTTC
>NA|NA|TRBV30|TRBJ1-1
CAWSVQKNTEAFF
TGTGCCTGGAGTGTACAGAAGAACACTGAAGCTTTCTTT
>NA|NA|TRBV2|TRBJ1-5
CASSEGIQSNQPQHF
TGTGCCAGCAGTGAGGGCATTCAGAGCAATCAGCCCCAGCATTTT
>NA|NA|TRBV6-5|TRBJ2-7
CASSYSRESGSYEQYF
TGTGCCAGCAGTTACTCGAGGGAGAGCGGGTCCTACGAGCAGTACTTC
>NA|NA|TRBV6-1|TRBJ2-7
CASSRDRSASYEQYF
TGTGCCAGCAGCAGAGACAGGAGCGCCTCCTACGAGCAGTACTTC
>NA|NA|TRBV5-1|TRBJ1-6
CASRVGDSPLHF
TGCGCCAGCAGAGTAGGGGATTCACCCCTCCACTTT
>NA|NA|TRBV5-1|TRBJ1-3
CASSLDSRTDKGNTIYF
TGCGCCAGCAGCTTGGATTCCAGGACAGATAAGGGAAACACCATATATTTT
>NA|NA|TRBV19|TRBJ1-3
CASNSGAVGNTIYF
TGTGCCAGTAATTCAGGGGCGGTTGGAAACACCATATATTTT
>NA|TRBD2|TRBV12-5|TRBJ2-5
CASGPSGQETQYF
TGTGCTAGTGGTCCTAGCGGGCAAGAGACCCAGTACTTC
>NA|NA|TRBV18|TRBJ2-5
CASSMDIQETQYF
TGTGCCAGCTCAATGGACATCCAAGAGACCCAGTACTTC
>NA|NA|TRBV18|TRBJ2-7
CASSPPGADEQYF
TGTGCCAGCTCACCACCGGGGGCAGACGAGCAGTACTTC
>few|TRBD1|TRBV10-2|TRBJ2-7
CASIYWDRTDYEQYF
TGCGCCAGCATATATTGGGACAGAACTGACTACGAGCAGTACTTC
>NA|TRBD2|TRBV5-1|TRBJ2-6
CASSWETSGGPGANGLTF
TGCGCCAGCAGCTGGGAGACTAGCGGGGGGCCTGGGGCCAACGGCCTGACTTTC
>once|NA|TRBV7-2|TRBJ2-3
CASSRRTSGTDTQYF
TGTGCCAGCAGCAGAAGAACCAGCGGCACAGATACGCAGTATTTT
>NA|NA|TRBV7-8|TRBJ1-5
CASSSDSNQPQHF
TGTGCCAGCAGCTCCGACTCCAATCAGCCCCAGCATTTT
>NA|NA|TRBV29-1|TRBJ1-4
CSVAGTTNEKLFF
TGCAGCGTTGCAGGAACAACTAATGAAAAACTGTTTTTT
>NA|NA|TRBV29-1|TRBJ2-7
CSVVAAPYREQYF
TGCAGCGTTGTCGCCGCTCCCTACCGTGAGCAGTACTTC
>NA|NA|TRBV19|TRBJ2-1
CASSIGWEEQFF
TGTGCCAGTAGTATAGGTTGGGAGGAGCAGTTCTTC
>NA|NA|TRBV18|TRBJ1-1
CASSPGGQLNTEAFF
TGTGCCAGCTCACCCGGCGGACAGTTGAACACTGAAGCTTTCTTT
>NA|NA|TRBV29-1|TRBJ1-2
CSVEDQRGISGYTF
TGCAGCGTTGAAGATCAGCGGGGGATCAGTGGCTACACCTTC
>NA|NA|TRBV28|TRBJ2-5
CASSYDTAGQETQYF
TGTGCCAGCAGTTACGATACCGCCGGCCAAGAGACCCAGTACTTC
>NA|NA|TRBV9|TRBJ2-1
CASSVQGPHEQFF
TGTGCCAGCAGCGTACAGGGGCCGCATGAGCAGTTCTTC
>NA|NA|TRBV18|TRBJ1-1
CASSPGTQNTEAFF
TGTGCCAGCTCACCCGGGACACAGAACACTGAAGCTTTCTTT
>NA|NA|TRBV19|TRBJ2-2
CASSAAGRRLGGELFF
TGTGCCAGTAGTGCCGCGGGACGGAGGCTTGGGGGGGAGCTGTTTTTT
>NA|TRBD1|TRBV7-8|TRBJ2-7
CASSPYRTGAYEQYF
TGTGCCAGCAGCCCCTACCGGACAGGCGCCTACGAGCAGTACTTC
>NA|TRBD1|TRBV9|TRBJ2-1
CASSVGGQGRYNEQFF
TGTGCCAGCAGCGTAGGGGGACAGGGACGGTACAATGAGCAGTTCTTC
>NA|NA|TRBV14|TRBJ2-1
CASSRDWTGNEQFF
TGTGCCAGCAGCCGGGACTGGACTGGGAATGAGCAGTTCTTC
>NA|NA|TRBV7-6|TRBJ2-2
CASMTGPNTGELFF
TGTGCCAGCATGACAGGTCCTAACACCGGGGAGCTGTTTTTT
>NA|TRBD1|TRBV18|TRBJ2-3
CASSPPDDRGLDTQYF
TGTGCCAGCTCACCACCGGATGACAGGGGGCTAGATACGCAGTATTTT
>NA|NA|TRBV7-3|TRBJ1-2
CASSLVAGRRDGYTF
TGTGCCAGCAGCTTAGTGGCAGGGCGACGGGATGGCTACACCTTC